Listed below are T cell receptor beta chains from one sample, sequenced in a study of cytomegalovirus exposure and HLA in healthy donors. Generated by immunoSEQ multiplex PCR, the TCRdb table keeps only in-frame clones and is missing some. The table records 150,000 to 200,000 clones, 84% of them present only once. The sample taken for sequencing was PBMCs. The origin of the receptors is a man between 25 and 39 years old in good health and CMV-seropositive. CDR3s include the opening cysteine and the closing phenylalanine or tryptophan. The D gene is left open where the match is weak. For some rows the clone size is stated as once, few or many, or as a class when expanded; others skip it.

v_call,j_call,d_call,clone_size,cdr3_aa,cdr3_nt
TRBV18,TRBJ2-1,TRBD1,-,CASSRDREADEQFF,TGTGCCAGCTCACGGGACAGGGAGGCGGATGAGCAGTTCTTC
TRBV4-1,TRBJ2-1,TRBD2,-,CASSQDTASGSYNEQFF,TGCGCCAGCAGCCAAGATACGGCTAGCGGGAGTTACAATGAGCAGTTCTTC
TRBV5-6,TRBJ2-1,TRBD2,-,CASSLELAANEQFF,TGTGCCAGCAGCTTGGAACTAGCGGCAAATGAGCAGTTCTTC
TRBV6-1,TRBJ1-1,TRBD1,-,CASSQDRATSGRREAFF,TGTGCCAGCAGTCAAGACAGGGCCACGTCCGGTAGGCGTGAAGCTTTCTTT
TRBV28,TRBJ2-7,TRBD2,-,CAGRGPYNEQYF,TGTGCCGGGAGGGGTCCCTACAACGAGCAGTACTTC
TRBV27,TRBJ1-5,-,-,CASSHRAGSAPYSNQPQHF,TGTGCCAGCAGCCACCGAGCGGGGAGCGCCCCTTATAGCAATCAGCCCCAGCATTTT
TRBV19,TRBJ2-7,-,once,CASSMGTPFGEQYF,TGTGCCAGTAGTATGGGGACACCGTTTGGCGAGCAGTACTTC
TRBV28,TRBJ2-1,-,-,CASSLYPSGAYEQFF,TGTGCCAGCAGTTTATACCCCTCAGGGGCCTATGAGCAGTTCTTC
TRBV5-1,TRBJ1-4,-,-,CASSRGITTNEKLFF,TGCGCCAGCAGCCGAGGGATCACAACTAATGAAAAACTGTTTTTT
TRBV5-1,TRBJ2-4,-,-,CASSLGPRGENIQYF,TGCGCCAGCAGCTTGGGACCCAGGGGCGAAAACATTCAGTACTTC
TRBV6-6,TRBJ1-2,-,-,CASSEGDRSYTF,TGTGCCAGCAGTGAGGGGGACCGCAGCTACACCTTC
TRBV5-5,TRBJ2-7,-,-,CASSATRGAYEQYF,TGTGCCAGCAGCGCCACCAGGGGAGCCTACGAGCAGTACTTC
TRBV27,TRBJ1-3,TRBD1,-,CASSLSVRQGRGTIYF,TGTGCCAGCAGTTTATCGGTGAGACAGGGACGTGGCACCATATATTTT
TRBV10-3,TRBJ2-7,TRBD2,-,CAIRKGLVGPSGTYEQYF,TGTGCCATCAGAAAGGGACTCGTCGGGCCTAGCGGGACCTACGAGCAGTACTTC
TRBV9,TRBJ1-2,TRBD1,-,CASSVAYTGADGYTF,TGTGCCAGCAGCGTAGCTTATACAGGGGCGGATGGCTACACCTTC
TRBV18,TRBJ2-7,-,-,CASSAGSQPYEQYF,TGTGCCAGCTCAGCGGGGAGTCAGCCCTACGAGCAGTACTTC
TRBV19,TRBJ2-7,TRBD1,-,CASSDRDRGSYEQYF,TGTGCCAGTAGTGACCGGGACAGGGGCTCCTACGAGCAGTACTTC
TRBV29-1,TRBJ1-2,TRBD1,-,CSVEERGRILGGYTF,TGCAGCGTTGAAGAAAGGGGGCGCATCTTGGGTGGCTACACCTTC
TRBV9,TRBJ2-7,TRBD2,-,CASSVLPTSGGYEQYF,TGTGCCAGCAGCGTCCTCCCGACTAGCGGGGGCTACGAGCAGTACTTC
TRBV5-6,TRBJ2-1,TRBD2,once,CASSLLPSGQEEQFF,TGTGCCAGCAGCCTGTTACCTAGCGGGCAAGAGGAGCAGTTCTTC
TRBV11-2,TRBJ1-3,-,-,CASSFQAGNTIYF,TGTGCCAGCAGCTTCCAGGCTGGAAACACCATATATTTT
TRBV20-1,TRBJ1-3,-,few,CSVTDGGTIYF,TGCAGTGTTACTGACGGGGGCACCATATATTTT
TRBV28,TRBJ2-5,-,-,CASIAGDLQETQYF,TGTGCCAGCATAGCAGGGGATTTACAAGAGACCCAGTACTTC
TRBV2,TRBJ2-4,-,-,CASGKGKTLAKNIQYF,TGTGCCAGCGGGAAGGGGAAGACTCTAGCCAAAAACATTCAGTACTTC
TRBV10-3,TRBJ1-2,TRBD1,few,CAITPDRTYGYTF,TGTGCCATCACCCCGGACAGGACCTATGGCTACACCTTC
TRBV19,TRBJ1-4,TRBD1,-,CASRSLGQAEKLFF,TGTGCCAGTAGGTCTCTGGGACAGGCAGAAAAACTGTTTTTT
TRBV9,TRBJ2-1,-,-,CASSVNSNEQFF,TGTGCCAGCAGCGTAAACAGCAATGAGCAGTTCTTC
TRBV5-1,TRBJ1-1,-,-,CASSLPTGTSAFF,TGCGCCAGCAGCTTGCCAACAGGGACCTCAGCTTTCTTT
TRBV7-3,TRBJ1-2,-,-,CASSTSPGYGYTF,TGTGCCAGCAGCACCTCTCCCGGCTATGGCTACACCTTC
TRBV4-2,TRBJ2-7,TRBD1,-,CASSPVTGGPYEQYF,TGTGCCAGCAGCCCGGTGACAGGGGGGCCCTACGAGCAGTACTTC
TRBV14,TRBJ2-1,-,-,CASSQTGTLYNEQFF,TGTGCCAGCAGCCAAACCGGGACACTATACAATGAGCAGTTCTTC
TRBV5-1,TRBJ2-1,-,-,CASSLGAEPYNEQFF,TGCGCCAGCAGCTTGGGAGCCGAACCATACAATGAGCAGTTCTTC
TRBV9,TRBJ2-2,-,-,CAGAASNTGELFF,TGTGCTGGCGCGGCGAGTAACACCGGGGAGCTGTTTTTT
TRBV4-1,TRBJ1-5,-,-,CASSSVYYSNQPQHF,TGCGCCAGCAGCTCCGTTTACTATAGCAATCAGCCCCAGCATTTT
TRBV9,TRBJ2-1,TRBD1,-,CASSRQGGYNEQFF,TGTGCCAGCAGTCGACAGGGGGGCTACAATGAGCAGTTCTTC
TRBV19,TRBJ2-7,-,-,CASSIANGGYEQYF,TGTGCCAGTAGTATAGCAAACGGAGGATACGAGCAGTACTTC
TRBV9,TRBJ2-5,TRBD1,-,CASSPTGQEQETQYF,TGTGCCAGCAGCCCCACGGGACAGGAACAAGAGACCCAGTACTTC
TRBV6-1,TRBJ2-7,TRBD1,few,CASSPTGSEQYF,TGTGCCAGCAGTCCGACAGGGTCCGAGCAGTACTTC
TRBV5-1,TRBJ2-2,TRBD1,-,CASSLAGTGNTGELFF,TGCGCCAGCAGCTTGGCAGGGACAGGGAATACCGGGGAGCTGTTTTTT
TRBV5-1,TRBJ1-2,TRBD1,once,CASSDQDRAHGYTF,TGCGCCAGCAGCGACCAGGACAGGGCGCATGGCTACACCTTC
TRBV5-1,TRBJ1-2,TRBD1,-,CASSWEPGQDYGYTF,TGCGCCAGCAGCTGGGAACCGGGACAGGATTATGGCTACACCTTC
TRBV7-2,TRBJ2-7,TRBD1,-,CASSSRGHYEQYF,TGTGCCAGCAGCTCCAGGGGGCACTACGAGCAGTACTTC
TRBV19,TRBJ2-1,TRBD1,-,CASNGQGLNEQFF,TGTGCCAGTAATGGACAGGGCCTGAATGAGCAGTTCTTC
TRBV5-1,TRBJ1-5,TRBD1,-,CASSLGGGDNQPQHF,TGCGCCAGCAGCCTCGGAGGGGGCGACAATCAGCCCCAGCATTTT
TRBV4-1,TRBJ2-7,TRBD1,once,CASSQDPTRTGLSEQYF,TGCGCCAGCAGCCAAGATCCTACGCGGACAGGGTTATCCGAGCAGTACTTC
TRBV6-1,TRBJ2-1,TRBD2,-,CASSEVAGYNEQFF,TGTGCCAGCAGTGAAGTAGCGGGGTACAATGAGCAGTTCTTC
TRBV7-8,TRBJ1-4,-,once,CASSLVGQGNEKLFF,TGTGCCAGCAGCTTAGTCGGCCAGGGTAATGAAAAACTGTTTTTT